This T cell receptor (beta chain) is drawn from a study of molecular identifiers for immune sequencing clone quantification. Each CDR3 protein is one row after TCRdb ran MiXCR on the PCR reads. The repertoire includes 550,000 to 750,000 distinct CDR3 sequences, just under 20% of them detected once, and roughly 0.83% sits in the top ten. The germline V and J ends were trimmed by 0 bases and 0 bases, with 12 bases remaining between them. CDR1 and CDR2 from the germline V gene are DFQATT and SNEGSKA (reference sequence). The CDR3 consists of 15 residues. This TCR was sampled from a human donor in good health. Some libraries in this study had Jurkat cell RNA spiked in. The sample comprised naive CD8+ T cells from blood, with Jurkat cell RNA spiked in. Subset denoted: FACS-sorted CD8+CD4-CCR7+CD45RA+ naive T cells. The chain combines TRBV20-1 with TRBJ2-7; no reliable D call. The CDR3 nucleotides are TGCAGTGCTAGAGAATTCAGTAGTACCTCCTACGAGCAGTACTTC. As protein: CSAREFSSTSYEQYF.